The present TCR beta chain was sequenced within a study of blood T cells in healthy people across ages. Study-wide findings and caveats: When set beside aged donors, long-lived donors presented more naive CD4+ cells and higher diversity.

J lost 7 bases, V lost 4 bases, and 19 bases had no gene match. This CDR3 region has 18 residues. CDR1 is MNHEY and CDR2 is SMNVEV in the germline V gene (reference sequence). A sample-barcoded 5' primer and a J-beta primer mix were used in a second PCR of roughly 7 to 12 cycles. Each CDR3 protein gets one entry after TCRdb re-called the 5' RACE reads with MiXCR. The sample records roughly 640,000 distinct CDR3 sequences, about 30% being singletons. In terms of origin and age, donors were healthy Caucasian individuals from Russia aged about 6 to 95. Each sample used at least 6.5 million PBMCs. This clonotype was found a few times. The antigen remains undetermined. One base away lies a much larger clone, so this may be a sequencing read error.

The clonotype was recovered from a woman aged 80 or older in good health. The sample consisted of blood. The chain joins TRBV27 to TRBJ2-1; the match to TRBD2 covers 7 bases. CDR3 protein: CASSWGGAGTPGGNEQFF. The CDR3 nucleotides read TGTGCCAGCAGTTGGGGAGGGGCAGGGACTCCCGGGGGTAATGAGCAGTTCTTC.